The clone carrying this T cell receptor beta chain occurred a few times. Its cognate antigen is unknown. This specimen comes from a study of identical twins. Broader study findings: High-abundance cord blood beta clonotypes had fewer insertions; memory repertoires showed none.

TCRdb re-analysed the 5' RACE reads in MiXCR, keeping a single row per CDR3 protein. The sample gives about 730,000 distinct CDR3 sequences, roughly 20% of which show up once; roughly 4% is in the top ten. The CDR3 consists of 15 residues. Losses at the gene ends were 5 bases for V and 4 bases for J; bases not matched to a gene: 8. Germline CDR1 reads MGHDK; CDR2 reads SYGVNS. The same specimen was also included in a second study, on T cells expressing NK-cell markers. As that study records: Restriction of sorting to alpha-beta TCR T cells was accomplished in several experiments using an anti-gamma-delta TCR antibody. These same clonotypes (in a few donors) also led the CD3+CD56-NKG2C+ fraction. Whether expanded NKG2C-expressing T cell clones recognize HCMV is unknown.

The receptor was isolated from a woman between 18 and 29 years old in good health. The chain recombines TRBV25-1 with TRBJ1-3; 7 bases map to TRBD1. Sequencing was carried out using PBMCs. The CDR3 DNA reads TGTGCCAGCAGTATGACAGGGACGGGAGGAAACACCATATATTTT. Its protein product is CASSMTGTGGNTIYF.